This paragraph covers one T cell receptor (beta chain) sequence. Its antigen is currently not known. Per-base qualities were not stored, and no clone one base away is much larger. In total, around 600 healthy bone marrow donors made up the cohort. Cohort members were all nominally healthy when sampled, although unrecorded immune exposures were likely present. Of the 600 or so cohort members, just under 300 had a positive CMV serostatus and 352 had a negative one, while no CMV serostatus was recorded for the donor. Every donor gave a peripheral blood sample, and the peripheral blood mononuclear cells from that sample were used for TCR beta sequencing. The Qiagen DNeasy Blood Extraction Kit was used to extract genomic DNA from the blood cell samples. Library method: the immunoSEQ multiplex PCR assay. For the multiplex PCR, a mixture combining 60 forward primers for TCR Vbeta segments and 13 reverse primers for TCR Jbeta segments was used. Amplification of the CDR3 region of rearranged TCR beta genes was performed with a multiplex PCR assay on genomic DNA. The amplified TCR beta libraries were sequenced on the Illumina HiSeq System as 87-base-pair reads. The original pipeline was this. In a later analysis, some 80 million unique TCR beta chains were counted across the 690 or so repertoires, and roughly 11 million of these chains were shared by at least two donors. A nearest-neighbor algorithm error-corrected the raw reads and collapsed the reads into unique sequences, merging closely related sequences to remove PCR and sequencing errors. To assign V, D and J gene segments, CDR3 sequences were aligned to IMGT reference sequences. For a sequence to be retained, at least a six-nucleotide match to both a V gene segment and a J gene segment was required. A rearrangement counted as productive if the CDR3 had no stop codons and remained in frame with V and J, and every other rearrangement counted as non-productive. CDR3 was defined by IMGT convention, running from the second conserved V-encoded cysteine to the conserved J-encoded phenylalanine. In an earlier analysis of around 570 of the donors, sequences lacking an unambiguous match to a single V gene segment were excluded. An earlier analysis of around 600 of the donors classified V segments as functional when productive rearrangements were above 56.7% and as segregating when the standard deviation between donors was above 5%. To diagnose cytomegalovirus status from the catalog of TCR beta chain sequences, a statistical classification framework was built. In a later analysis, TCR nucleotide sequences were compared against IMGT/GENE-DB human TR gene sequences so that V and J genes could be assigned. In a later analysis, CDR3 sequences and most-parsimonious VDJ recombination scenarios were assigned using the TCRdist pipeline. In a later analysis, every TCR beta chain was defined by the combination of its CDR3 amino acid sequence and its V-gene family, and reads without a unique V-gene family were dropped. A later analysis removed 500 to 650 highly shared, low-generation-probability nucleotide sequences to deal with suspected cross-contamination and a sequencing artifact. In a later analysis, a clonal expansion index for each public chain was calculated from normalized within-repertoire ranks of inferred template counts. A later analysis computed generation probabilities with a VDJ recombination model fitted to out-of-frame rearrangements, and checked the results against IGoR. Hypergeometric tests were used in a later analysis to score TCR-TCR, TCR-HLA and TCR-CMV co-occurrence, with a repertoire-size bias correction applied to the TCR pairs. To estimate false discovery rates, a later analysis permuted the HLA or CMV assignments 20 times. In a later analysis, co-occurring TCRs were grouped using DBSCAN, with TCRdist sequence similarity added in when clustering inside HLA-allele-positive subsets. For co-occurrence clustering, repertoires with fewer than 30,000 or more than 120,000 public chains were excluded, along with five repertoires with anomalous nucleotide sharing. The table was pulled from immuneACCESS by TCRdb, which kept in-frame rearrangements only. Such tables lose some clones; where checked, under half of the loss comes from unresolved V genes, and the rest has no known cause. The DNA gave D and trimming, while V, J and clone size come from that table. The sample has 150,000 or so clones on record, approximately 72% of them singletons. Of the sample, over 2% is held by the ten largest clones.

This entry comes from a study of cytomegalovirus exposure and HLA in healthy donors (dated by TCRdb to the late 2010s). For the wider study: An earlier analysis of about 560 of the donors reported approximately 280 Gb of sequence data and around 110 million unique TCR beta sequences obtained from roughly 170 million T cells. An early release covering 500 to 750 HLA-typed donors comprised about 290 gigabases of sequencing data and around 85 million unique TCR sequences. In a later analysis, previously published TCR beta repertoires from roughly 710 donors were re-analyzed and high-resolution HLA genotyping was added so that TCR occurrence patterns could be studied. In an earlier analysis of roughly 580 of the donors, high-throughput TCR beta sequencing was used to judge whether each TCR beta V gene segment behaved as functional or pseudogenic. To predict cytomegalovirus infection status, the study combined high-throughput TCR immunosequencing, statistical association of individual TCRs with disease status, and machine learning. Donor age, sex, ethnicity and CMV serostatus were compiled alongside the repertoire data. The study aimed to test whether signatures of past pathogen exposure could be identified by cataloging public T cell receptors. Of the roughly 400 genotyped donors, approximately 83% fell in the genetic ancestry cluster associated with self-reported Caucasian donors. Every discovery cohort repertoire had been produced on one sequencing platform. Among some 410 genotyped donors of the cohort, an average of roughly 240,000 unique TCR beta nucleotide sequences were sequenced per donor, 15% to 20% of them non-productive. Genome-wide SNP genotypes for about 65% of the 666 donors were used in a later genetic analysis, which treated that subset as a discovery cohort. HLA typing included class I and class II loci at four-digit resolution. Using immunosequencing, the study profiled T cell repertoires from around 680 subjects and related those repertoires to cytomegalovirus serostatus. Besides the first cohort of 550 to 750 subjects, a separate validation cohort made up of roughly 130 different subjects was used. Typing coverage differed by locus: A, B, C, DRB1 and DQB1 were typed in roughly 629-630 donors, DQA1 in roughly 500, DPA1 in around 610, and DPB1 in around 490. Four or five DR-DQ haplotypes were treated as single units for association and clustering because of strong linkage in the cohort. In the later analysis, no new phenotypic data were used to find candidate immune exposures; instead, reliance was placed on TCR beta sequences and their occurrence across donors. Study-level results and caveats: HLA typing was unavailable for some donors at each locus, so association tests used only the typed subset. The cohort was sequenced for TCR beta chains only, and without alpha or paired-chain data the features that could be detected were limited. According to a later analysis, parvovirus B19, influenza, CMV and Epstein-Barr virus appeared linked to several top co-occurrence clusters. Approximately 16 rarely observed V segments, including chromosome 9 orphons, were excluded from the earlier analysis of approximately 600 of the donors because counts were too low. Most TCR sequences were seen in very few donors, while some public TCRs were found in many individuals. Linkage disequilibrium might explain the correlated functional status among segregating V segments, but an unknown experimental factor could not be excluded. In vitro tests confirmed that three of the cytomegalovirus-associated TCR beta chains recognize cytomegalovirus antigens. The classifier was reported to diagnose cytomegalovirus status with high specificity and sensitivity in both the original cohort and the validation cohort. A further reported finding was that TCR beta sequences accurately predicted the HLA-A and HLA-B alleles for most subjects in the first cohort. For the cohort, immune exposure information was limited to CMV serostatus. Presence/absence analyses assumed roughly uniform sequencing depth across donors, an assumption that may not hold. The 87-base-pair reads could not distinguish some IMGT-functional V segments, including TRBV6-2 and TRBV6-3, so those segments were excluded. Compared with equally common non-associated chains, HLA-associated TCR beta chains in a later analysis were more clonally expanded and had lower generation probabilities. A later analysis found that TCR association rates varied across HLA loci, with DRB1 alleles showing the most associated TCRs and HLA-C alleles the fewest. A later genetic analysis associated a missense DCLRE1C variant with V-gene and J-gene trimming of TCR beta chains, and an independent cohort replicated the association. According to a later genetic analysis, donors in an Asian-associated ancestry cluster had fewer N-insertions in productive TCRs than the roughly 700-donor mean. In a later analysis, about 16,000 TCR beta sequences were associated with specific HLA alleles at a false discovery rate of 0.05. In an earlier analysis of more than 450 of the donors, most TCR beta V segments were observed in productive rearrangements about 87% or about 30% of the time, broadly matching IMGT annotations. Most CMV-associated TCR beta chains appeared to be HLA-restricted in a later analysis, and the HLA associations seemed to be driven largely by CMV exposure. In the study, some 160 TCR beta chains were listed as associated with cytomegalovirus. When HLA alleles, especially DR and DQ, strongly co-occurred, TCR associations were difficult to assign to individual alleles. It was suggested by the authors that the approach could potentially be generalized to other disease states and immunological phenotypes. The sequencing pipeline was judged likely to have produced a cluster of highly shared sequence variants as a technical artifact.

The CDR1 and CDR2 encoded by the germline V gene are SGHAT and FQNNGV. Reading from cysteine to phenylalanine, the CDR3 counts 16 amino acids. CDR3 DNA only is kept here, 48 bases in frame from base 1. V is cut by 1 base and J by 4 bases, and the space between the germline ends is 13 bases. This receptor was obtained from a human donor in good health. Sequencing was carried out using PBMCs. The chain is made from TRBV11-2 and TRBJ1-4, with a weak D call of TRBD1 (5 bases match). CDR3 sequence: CASSLGGRTYNEKLFF. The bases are TGTGCCAGCAGCTTAGGGGGGAGGACCTATAATGAAAAACTGTTTTTT. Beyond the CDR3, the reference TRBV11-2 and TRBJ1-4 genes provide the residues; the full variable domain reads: EAGVAQSPRYKIIEKRQSVAFWCNPISGHATLYWYQQILGQGPKLLIQFQNNGVVDDSQLPKDRFSAERLKGVDSTLKIQPAKLEDSAVYLCASSLGGRTYNEKLFFGSGTQLSVL.